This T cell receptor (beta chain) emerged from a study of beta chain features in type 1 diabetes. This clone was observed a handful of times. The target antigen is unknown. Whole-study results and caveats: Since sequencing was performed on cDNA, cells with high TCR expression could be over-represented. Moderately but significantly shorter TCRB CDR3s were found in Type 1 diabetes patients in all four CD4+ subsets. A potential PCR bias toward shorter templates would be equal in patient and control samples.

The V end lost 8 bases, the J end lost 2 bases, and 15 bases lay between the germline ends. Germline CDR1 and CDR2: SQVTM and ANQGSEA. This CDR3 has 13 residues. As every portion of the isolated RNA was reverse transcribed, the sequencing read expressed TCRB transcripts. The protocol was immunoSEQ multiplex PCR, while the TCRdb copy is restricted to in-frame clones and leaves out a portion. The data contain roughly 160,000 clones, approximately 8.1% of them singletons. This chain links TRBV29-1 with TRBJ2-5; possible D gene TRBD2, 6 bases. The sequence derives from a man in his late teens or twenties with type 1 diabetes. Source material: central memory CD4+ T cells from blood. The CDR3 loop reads CSTQRAVQETQYF. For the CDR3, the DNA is TGCAGCACCCAGCGGGCGGTTCAAGAGACCCAGTACTTC.